This record concerns one TCR beta chain sequence. This entry comes from a study of blood T cell repertoires in COVID-19. Only in-frame clones appear in the TCRdb table, and some are missing; sequencing was by immunoSEQ multiplex PCR. The data hold about 150,000 clones, with about 86% observed a single time. Germline V gene data show CDR1 as SGHNT and CDR2 as YENEEA. V lost 6 bases and J lost 3; bases outside the gene matches: 2. CDR3 size: 13 residues. Cohort 3 donors counted as recovered after two negative PCRs, clearance, or resolved symptoms. Sequences were obtained from PBMCs or T cells enriched from blood (not recorded which). The rearrangement links TRBV11-3 to TRBJ1-5; 7 nucleotides match TRBD1. The sequence derives from a man between 45 and 60 years old who had recovered from COVID-19. The CDR3 DNA follows: TGTGCCAGCAGTCAGGGGGTCAATCAGCCCCAGCATTTT. This sequence encodes CASSQGVNQPQHF.